What follows are 17 T cell receptor beta chains derived from one specimen sequenced in a study of blood T cell repertoires in COVID-19. The assay was immunoSEQ multiplex PCR, and TCRdb's table has in-frame clones only and misses some. Altogether hundreds of thousands of clones are present, 88% being singletons, with the ten largest covering about 5.9%. The sample taken for sequencing was peripheral blood. The receptors come from a young woman with COVID-19, enrolled during active disease.

The gene calls are TRBV5-1 and TRBJ2-3; 10 bases line up with TRBD2. CDR1 is SGHRS, CDR2 YFSETQ, per germline. V was pared by 1 base and J by 2 bases, with 7 bases of the junction left unmatched. The CDR3 covers 17 residues. Here the CDR3 DNA reads TGCGCCAGCAGCTTGATCGGACTAGCGGAGACCACAGATACGCAGTATTTT. Translation gives CASSLIGLAETTDTQYF.

V gene TRBV30 combines with J gene TRBJ2-3, with TRBD2 matching 8 bases. After removal of 5 bases from V and 5 bases from J, the junction contained 6 bases not matched to a gene. The CDR3 length is 13 residues. Germline values: CDR1 GTSNPN, CDR2 SVGIG (reference sequence). Written as DNA, the CDR3 is TGTGCCTGGGGCGGGCTAGCGGGAGATACGCAGTATTTT. Encoded protein: CAWGGLAGDTQYF.

The rearrangement joins TRBV9 to TRBJ2-5, with D maybe TRBD2 (6 bases). Per the germline V gene, CDR1 is SGDLS and CDR2 is YYNGEE. The germline V and J ends were trimmed by 0 bases and 3 bases, with 9 bases remaining between them. The CDR3 length is 14 residues. CDR3 DNA: TGTGCCAGCAGCGTAGGGCTAGCGAAAGAGACCCAGTACTTC. Amino acid sequence: CASSVGLAKETQYF.

The chain uses TRBV7-9 and TRBJ1-3; TRBD1 matches at 11 bases. The CDR3 totals 16 residues. Germline trimming cut 3 bases from V and 1 base from J; bases unmatched to any gene: 2. Germline V lookup: CDR1 SEHNR, CDR2 FQNEAQ (reference sequence). The CDR3 DNA is TGTGCCAGCAGCTTGGGGGACAGGGGGTCTGGAAACACCATATATTTT. It specifies CASSLGDRGSGNTIYF.

The chain carries TRBV5-6 and TRBJ2-5; a possible D gene is TRBD2 (6 bases). Germline V CDR1 and CDR2: SGHDT, YYEEEE. The CDR3 covers 14 residues. V was cut by 2 bases and J by 5 bases, with 13 bases left in between. The CDR3 region has the DNA TGTGCCAGCAGCTTTCAGGGAGGCTGGGAGACCCAGTACTTC. Translation gives CASSFQGGWETQYF. Based on the CDR3 plus reference TRBV5-6 and TRBJ2-5, the full variable domain is DAGVTQSPTHLIKTRGQQVTLRCSPKSGHDTVSWYQQALGQGPQFIFQYYEEEERQRGNFPDRFSGHQFPNYSSELNVNALLLGDSALYLCASSFQGGWETQYFGPGTRLLVL.

The chain links TRBV23-1 to TRBJ1-6; 8 bases are a match to TRBD1. TRBV23-1 qualifies as an ORF whose function is uncertain. The CDR3 has 15 residues. The V gene end was trimmed by 3 bases and the J gene end by 10 bases; junction bases not matched to a gene: 8. The CDR3 region has the DNA TGCGCCAGCAGTCATGGACAGGGTTTGGTATCACCCCTCCACTTT. Its translation is CASSHGQGLVSPLHF.

J is TRBJ1-1 and V is TRBV19; D gene ambiguous. The CDR3 extends over 14 amino acids. Between the trimmed V and J ends, which lost 10 bases and 4 bases, there was a span of 19 bases. Per the germline V gene, CDR1 is LNHDA and CDR2 is SQIVND (reference sequence). The CDR3 protein is CATLPGPGSTEAFF. CDR3 nucleotides: TGTGCCACATTGCCGGGCCCCGGGAGCACTGAAGCTTTCTTT.

The chain recombines TRBV10-3 with TRBJ2-2; TRBD2 matches 9 bases. The germline V gene has CDR1 ENHRY and CDR2 SYGVKD. The ends lost 5 bases at V and 8 bases at J; junction bases unmatched: 6. CDR3 size: 14 residues. The CDR3 is CAISPSGGQGELFF. The CDR3 DNA follows: TGTGCCATCAGTCCGAGCGGGGGGCAGGGGGAGCTGTTTTTT.

The genes are TRBV4-3 and TRBJ1-2; perhaps TRBD1 as D (6 bases). V was pared by 3 bases and J by 4 bases, with 15 bases between. CDR1 and CDR2 (germline): LGHNA, YSLEER. The CDR3 is 15 residues long. The CDR3 protein is CASSHNRATFYGYTF. The CDR3 DNA follows: TGCGCCAGCAGCCATAACAGGGCCACTTTCTATGGCTACACCTTC.

The genes are TRBV5-5 and TRBJ1-2, with TRBD1 as a possible D gene (5 bases). Trimming pared 4 bases from V and 3 bases from J, leaving 13 bases between. CDR3 length equals 14 residues. Germline V lookup: CDR1 SGHKS, CDR2 YYEKEE (reference sequence). This CDR3 is CASSLGPADYGYTF. The CDR3 coding sequence is TGTGCCAGCAGCCTGGGACCTGCGGACTATGGCTACACCTTC.

This sequence joins TRBV3-1 (or the pseudogene TRBV3-2) and TRBJ1-4; D remains unclear. The CDR3 is 18 amino acids. CDR1 and CDR2 (germline): LGHDT, YNNKEL (reference sequence). V was cut by 4 bases and J by 1 base, with 19 bases left in between. CDR3 DNA sequence: TGTGCCAGCAGCCCTCGGGTCAATTCAATAGGAACTAATGAAAAACTGTTTTTT. Translating gives CASSPRVNSIGTNEKLFF.

This clone appeared once. This chain links TRBV28 with TRBJ2-5; 11 bases are a match to TRBD1. After removal of 4 bases from V and 10 bases from J, the junction contained 5 bases not matched to a gene. Germline V CDR1 and CDR2: MDHEN, SYDVKM. The CDR3 contains 13 residues. In nucleotides, the CDR3 is TGTGCCAGCAGTTCGGGGACAGGGGGGATCCAGTACTTC. It codes for CASSSGTGGIQYF.

The V and J genes are TRBV11-1 and TRBJ2-3; 9 bases agree with TRBD2. There are 14 residues in the CDR3. The V gene end was trimmed by 1 base and the J gene end by 5 bases; junction bases not matched to a gene: 1. Germline CDR1 is SGHAT and CDR2 is FQDESV (reference sequence). The CDR3 DNA is TGTGCCAGCAGCTTAGAAGCGGGAGGAGATACGCAGTATTTT. This codes for CASSLEAGGDTQYF.

CDR3 region: CASSPRGTRRGNQPQHF. CDR3 DNA sequence: TGTGCCAGCAGCCCCCGGGGCACCCGGAGGGGCAATCAGCCCCAGCATTTT. V is TRBV28 and J is TRBJ1-5, with D perhaps TRBD1 (5 bases). Trimming cost V 6 bases and J 2 bases, with 20 bases left between them. CDR1 is MDHEN and CDR2 is SYDVKM in the germline V gene. The CDR3 runs 17 residues.

V is TRBV14 and J is TRBJ2-5, with D tentatively TRBD2 (6 bases). Germline CDR1 and CDR2: SGHDN and FVKESK. V gave up 5 bases and J gave up 5 bases, with 21 bases separating them. The CDR3 is made up of 16 amino acids. This CDR3 reads CASSSVLRRDRETQYF. The DNA for the CDR3 is TGTGCCAGCAGCTCGGTACTGCGGCGGGACCGGGAGACCCAGTACTTC.

The chain joins TRBV7-2 to TRBJ2-7; D perhaps matches TRBD2 (6 bases). Trimming left V 2 bases short and J 4 bases short, with 9 bases between. The CDR3 runs to 13 residues. Germline assignment: CDR1 SGHTA and CDR2 FQGNSA. The CDR3 DNA reads TGTGCCAGCAGCTTACGGGAGTATTACGAGCAGTACTTC. This codes for CASSLREYYEQYF.

Here the CDR3 DNA reads TGTGCCAGCAGCCTGGGGAGACAGGGCAATCAGCCCCAGCATTTT. Amino acid sequence: CASSLGRQGNQPQHF. The chain is built from TRBV3-1 (or the pseudogene TRBV3-2) and TRBJ1-5; D may be TRBD1 (6 bases). The CDR3 totals 15 residues. The V gene's germline CDR1 is LGHDT and CDR2 YNNKEL (reference sequence). V dropped 4 bases and J dropped 2 bases, with 12 bases sitting between them.